The T cell receptor beta chain described here comes from a study of T cells in Graves' hyperthyroidism and ophthalmopathy. Amplification of TCR beta CDR3 regions was performed using RNA transcripts as template. The TCR CDR3 first-round RT-PCR relied on the HTBI primer set. TCRdb itself ran the multiplex PCR reads through MiXCR, one entry per CDR3 protein. The profile shows hundreds of thousands of distinct CDR3 sequences, 14% of them singletons. This clonotype has more than one count but fewer than ten. J gave up 0 bases and V 4 bases, and 5 bases lay outside the gene matches. The CDR3 covers 15 residues.

Source material: blood. V is TRBV12-3 or TRBV12-4 and J is TRBJ1-1; 7 bases fit TRBD1. The sequence was obtained from a woman between 18 and 29 years old with Graves' hyperthyroidism. The CDR3 sequence is CASSWGGQLNTEAFF. CDR3 in DNA: TGTGCCAGCAGTTGGGGGGGACAGTTGAACACTGAAGCTTTCTTT.